This T cell receptor (beta chain) is from a study of T cells after yellow fever vaccination. UMIs and a universal primer site were added when TCR cDNA was made by 5'RACE template switching. In TCRdb, the 5' RACE reads were re-called with MiXCR into one record per CDR3 protein. The data hold about 400,000 distinct CDR3 sequences, with 9.5% to 13% observed a single time. Whole-study findings and limits: Bulk-population clonotypes that are abundant could appear as contaminants in FACS-sorted repertoires. Boosting was followed by the reappearance of most primary-vaccination clones (approximately 95% CD4, about 89% CD8).

This clonotype appeared a few times. Its antigen is not identified. The sequence came from a man aged 18 to 29 who received the YFV17D yellow fever vaccine. The source was PBMCs, collected on the day of the first yellow fever vaccination.

The CDR3: CASSLVGGTGLAYEQFF. The CDR3 DNA is TGTGCCAGCAGTTTAGTCGGGGGGACAGGGCTAGCCTATGAGCAGTTCTTC. The V call is TRBV12-3 or TRBV12-4, the J call TRBJ2-1; TRBD1 aligns across 9 bases. CDR3 length equals 17 residues. J was trimmed by 8 bases and V by 1 base; bases with no gene match: 12.